This T cell receptor beta chain is drawn from a study of blood T cell repertoires in COVID-19. Study in general: Acute and convalescent COVID-19 samples came from the United States, Italy and Spain. Sources were T cells, B-cell-depleted T cells, or PBMCs; the material itself was cDNA or gDNA.

Authors' analysis steps: Reference gene primers were amplified, and this amplification served to estimate nucleated cell counts. The data were produced by immunoSEQ multiplex PCR, yet TCRdb's version contains in-frame clones alone and is incomplete. Clone size and V and J calls were adopted from that table, with D and trimming inferred from the DNA. The data show around 72,000 clones, 65% to 90% seen once. The CDR3 spans 16 residues. V lost 4 bases, J lost 1 base, and 2 bases stayed unmatched. Germline V gives CDR1 SGHRS, CDR2 YFSETQ. V and J are TRBV5-1 and TRBJ2-3, with TRBD2 matching over 14 bases. Sequenced: peripheral blood. The clonotype comes from a man aged 70 or older with active or convalescent COVID-19. CDR3 sequence (DNA): TGCGCCAGCAGCGTGGGACTAGCGGGAGGCACAGATACGCAGTATTTT. The encoded protein is CASSVGLAGGTDTQYF.